The rows below give T cell receptor beta chains drawn from one sample of a study of response to subunit inactivated influenza vaccine. A single record per CDR3 protein comes from TCRdb applying MiXCR to the RT-PCR reads. The sample records about 570,000 distinct CDR3 sequences, about 11% being singletons. This sample also belongs to another study, concerning T cells expressing NK-cell markers.

Specimen: PBMCs from blood, collected on the day of vaccination. The receptor source for this set is a man between 45 and 60 years old who received an inactivated influenza vaccine. The CDR3 runs from the conserved cysteine through the conserved F or W. A D gene is named only where the DNA matches it firmly. A row's size may be missing; if present it is once, few, many or a size class.

d_call: NA
v_call: TRBV20-1
clone_size: NA
j_call: TRBJ2-3
cdr3_nt: TGCAGTGCTCCGGACAGAATTAGCACAGATACGCAGTATTTT
cdr3_aa: CSAPDRISTDTQYF

d_call: TRBD2
v_call: TRBV18
clone_size: NA
j_call: TRBJ2-1
cdr3_nt: TGTGCCAGCTCACCTAGGGGTAGCGGGAGTGTCGAGCAGTTCTTC
cdr3_aa: CASSPRGSGSVEQFF

d_call: TRBD2
v_call: TRBV7-2
clone_size: few
j_call: TRBJ2-1
cdr3_nt: TGTGCCAGCAGCTCGGGACTAGCGGGAGGGTATGCAAATGAGCAGTTCTTC
cdr3_aa: CASSSGLAGGYANEQFF

d_call: NA
v_call: TRBV9
clone_size: few
j_call: TRBJ2-7
cdr3_nt: TGTGCCAGCAGCGTAGGGTCCGAGGGGTTCTACGAGCAGTACTTC
cdr3_aa: CASSVGSEGFYEQYF

d_call: NA
v_call: TRBV20-1
clone_size: NA
j_call: TRBJ2-7
cdr3_nt: TGCAGTGCTAGAAACCTAGGACTTACCTACGAGCAGTACTTC
cdr3_aa: CSARNLGLTYEQYF

d_call: NA
v_call: TRBV20-1
clone_size: few
j_call: TRBJ2-7
cdr3_nt: TGCAGTGCTTTCGAGGGGGGGTTAGGGGAGCAGTACTTC
cdr3_aa: CSAFEGGLGEQYF

d_call: TRBD1
v_call: TRBV5-1
clone_size: few
j_call: TRBJ1-5
cdr3_nt: TGCGCCAGCAGCTTGGAGGGACAGCCGAATCAGCCCCAGCATTTT
cdr3_aa: CASSLEGQPNQPQHF

d_call: NA
v_call: TRBV20-1
clone_size: once
j_call: TRBJ2-3
cdr3_nt: TGCAGTGCTGAACAGGGGGGGTTCAATCAGCCCCAGTATTTT
cdr3_aa: CSAEQGGFNQPQYF

d_call: NA
v_call: TRBV11-2
clone_size: NA
j_call: TRBJ2-7
cdr3_nt: TGTGCCAGCAGCTTAGTCGGGGTCCCAGACGAGCAGTACTTC
cdr3_aa: CASSLVGVPDEQYF

d_call: TRBD1
v_call: TRBV6-5
clone_size: NA
j_call: TRBJ1-2
cdr3_nt: TGTGCCAGCAGTTACGCCTTGACAGGGGAGATGGGCTACACCTTC
cdr3_aa: CASSYALTGEMGYTF

d_call: TRBD1
v_call: TRBV6-2/TRBV6-3
clone_size: NA
j_call: TRBJ2-5
cdr3_nt: TGTGCCAGCAGTTTCGCGAGACAGGGGGGAGAGACCCAGTACTTC
cdr3_aa: CASSFARQGGETQYF

d_call: NA
v_call: TRBV7-9
clone_size: many
j_call: TRBJ2-2
cdr3_nt: TGTGCCAGCAGCTTAAAACTAGCCACCGGGGAGCTGTTTTTT
cdr3_aa: CASSLKLATGELFF

d_call: TRBD2
v_call: TRBV7-8
clone_size: few
j_call: TRBJ2-3
cdr3_nt: TGTGCCAGCAGCATGGGACTAGCGGGGGGTACGGATACGCAGTATTTT
cdr3_aa: CASSMGLAGGTDTQYF

d_call: NA
v_call: TRBV28
clone_size: few
j_call: TRBJ1-5
cdr3_nt: TGTGCCAGCACCCGCGGTGGAATATCAAATCAGCCCCAGCATTTT
cdr3_aa: CASTRGGISNQPQHF

d_call: TRBD1
v_call: TRBV24-1
clone_size: few
j_call: TRBJ2-1
cdr3_nt: TGTGCCACCAGGGGGACAGCGAACAATGAGCAGTTCTTC
cdr3_aa: CATRGTANNEQFF